This entry lists 19 T cell receptor beta chains sequenced from one sample in a study of shared clonotypes between healthy human individuals. Profiling relied on immunoSEQ multiplex PCR, and the TCRdb table lists in-frame clones only, not all of them. The data show around 2.3 million clones, with about 94% seen just once and more than 0.1% held by the top ten. The sample comprised naive CD4+ T cells sorted from blood. The subset here: CD45RA+ positively selected. The receptors come from a man aged 18 to 35 in good health.

The rearrangement links TRBV28 to TRBJ1-2, with 9 nucleotides matching TRBD1. Germline values: CDR1 MDHEN, CDR2 SYDVKM. CDR3 length equals 14 residues. V lost 10 bases, J lost 4 bases, and 10 bases stayed unmatched. This chain's CDR3 is CATRQGEVFYGYTF. CDR3 sequence (DNA): TGTGCCACCCGACAGGGGGAGGTGTTCTATGGCTACACCTTC.

With regard to this clone: The identical CDR3 is also encoded by other nucleotide sequences in the sample. In nucleotides, the CDR3 is TGTGCCAGCAGTGCCCCCTACGAGCAGTACTTC. It yields the protein CASSAPYEQYF. This rearrangement joins TRBV28 to TRBJ2-7, with D hard to call. The CDR3 is made up of 11 amino acids. The V end lost 5 bases, the J end lost 2 bases, and 4 bases lay between the germline ends. Germline V gene lookup returns CDR1 MDHEN and CDR2 SYDVKM.

The chain has TRBV7-6 and TRBJ2-3; no clear D gene. Deletions cut 0 bases from V and 4 bases from J, with 8 bases between. Germline V lookup: CDR1 SGHVS, CDR2 FNYEAQ. The CDR3 is made up of 14 amino acids. The CDR3 nucleotides read TGTGCCAGCAGCTTAGCGTCCCACTCAGATACGCAGTATTTT. This codes for CASSLASHSDTQYF.

The chain uses TRBV5-3 and TRBJ1-5, with a possible D match to TRBD1 (6 bases). TRBV5-3 is reported as an ORF; its role is uncertain. The CDR3 consists of 16 residues. V was clipped by 4 bases and J by 0 bases, with 14 bases between them. In DNA form, the CDR3 reads TGTGCCAGAAGCAAGACAGGAAATAATAGCAATCAGCCCCAGCATTTT. Translated: CARSKTGNNSNQPQHF.

The chain combines TRBV18 with TRBJ1-1; D might be TRBD1 (5 bases). The V gene lost 6 bases and the J gene lost 3 bases, with 14 bases spanning the gap. The CDR3 is made up of 14 amino acids. Looked up from germline, CDR1 is KGHSH and CDR2 is LQKENI. CDR3 DNA: TGTGCCAGCTCGGAGGGGCTGTCTGACACTGAAGCTTTCTTT. This encodes CASSEGLSDTEAFF. The full variable domain, completed using reference TRBV18 and TRBJ1-1, is NAGVMQNPRHLVRRRGQEARLRCSPMKGHSHVYWYRQLPEEGLKFMVYLQKENIIDESGMPKERFSAEFPKEGPSILRIQQVVRGDSAAYFCASSEGLSDTEAFFGQGTRLTVV.

This sequence joins TRBV19 and TRBJ1-5, with a weak D call TRBD1 (5 bases). The germline gives CDR1 LNHDA, CDR2 SQIVND (reference sequence). The V end was cut by 1 base, the J end by 0 bases, with 10 bases between. CDR3 length equals 16 residues. CDR3 sequence (DNA): TGTGCCAGTAGTATAGCTACGACAGTTAGCAATCAGCCCCAGCATTTT. This sequence encodes CASSIATTVSNQPQHF.

This chain connects TRBV5-6 to TRBJ2-5; a possible D gene is TRBD1 (5 bases). The CDR3 length is 16 residues. Germline values: CDR1 SGHDT, CDR2 YYEEEE. V lost 0 bases to trimming and J lost 2 bases, with 14 bases between them. CDR3 sequence reads: CASSLAGTGPQETQYF. The CDR3 coding sequence is TGTGCCAGCAGCTTGGCGGGTACAGGACCACAAGAGACCCAGTACTTC.

The V gene is TRBV19, the J gene TRBJ1-5; weak D call: TRBD1 (5 bases). V shed 7 bases and J shed 4 bases, with 8 bases lying between them. The CDR3 contains 12 residues. In germline, CDR1 is LNHDA, CDR2 SQIVND (reference sequence). In DNA, the CDR3 is TGTGCCAGTACAGGGTTTAATCAGCCCCAGCATTTT. Protein product: CASTGFNQPQHF.

This sequence joins TRBV2 and TRBJ1-4, with no clear D. With 2 bases removed from V and 1 base from J, the gap between germline ends came to 2 bases. The CDR3 loop spans 13 amino acids. Germline CDR1 is SNHLY and CDR2 is FYNNEI. The CDR3 loop reads CASSELTNEKLFF. The CDR3 DNA reads TGTGCCAGCAGTGAACTAACTAATGAAAAACTGTTTTTT.

The CDR3 here is CASSLVGQDNQPQHF. In DNA, the CDR3 is TGTGCCAGCAGCTTGGTGGGACAGGACAATCAGCCCCAGCATTTT. This chain joins TRBV5-5 and TRBJ1-5; 8 bases are a match to TRBD1. The CDR3 has 15 amino acids. Germline assignment: CDR1 SGHKS and CDR2 YYEKEE (reference sequence). Germline trimming cut 0 bases from V and 3 bases from J; bases unmatched to any gene: 2. Full variable domain (remainder filled in from reference TRBV5-5 and TRBJ1-5): DAGVTQSPTHLIKTRGQQVTLRCSPISGHKSVSWYQQVLGQGPQFIFQYYEKEERGRGNFPDRFSARQFPNYSSELNVNALLLGDSALYLCASSLVGQDNQPQHFGDGTRLSIL.

V is TRBV6-1 and J is TRBJ1-1, with 8 bases aligning to TRBD1. The CDR3 length is 14 residues. V dropped 8 bases and J dropped 3; count of bases not matched to a gene: 8. Per germline, CDR1 MNHNS and CDR2 SASEGT. CDR3 in amino acids: CASGTTGADTEAFF. The CDR3 DNA reads TGTGCCAGCGGGACGACAGGGGCGGACACTGAAGCTTTCTTT.

The chain uses TRBV19 and TRBJ2-2; D unresolved. CDR3 size: 13 residues. With 5 bases removed from V and 1 base from J, the gap between germline ends came to 5 bases. The V gene's germline CDR1 is LNHDA and CDR2 SQIVND (reference sequence). Here the CDR3 DNA reads TGTGCCAGTAGTCTACTGAACACCGGGGAGCTGTTTTTT. Protein: CASSLLNTGELFF.

The chain employs TRBV11-2 and TRBJ2-5; 8 bases fit TRBD2. The germline V gene has CDR1 SGHAT and CDR2 FQNNGV. Trimming cost V 5 bases and J 4 bases; bases outside gene matches: 6. This CDR3 has 14 amino acids. Here the CDR3 reads CASSPGLGLETQYF. The CDR3 DNA is TGTGCCAGCAGCCCGGGACTAGGCCTAGAGACCCAGTACTTC.

The count of this clone is one. The V gene is TRBV14, the J gene TRBJ2-2, with D possibly matching TRBD2 (6 bases). Germline V CDR1 and CDR2: SGHDN, FVKESK. This CDR3 has 15 amino acids. Trimming cost V 0 bases and J 8 bases, with 13 bases left between them. The CDR3 DNA is TGTGCCAGCAGCCAAGATGTACTAGCTGCTGGGGAGCTGTTTTTT. This encodes CASSQDVLAAGELFF.

The rearrangement joins TRBV25-1 to TRBJ2-5, with 8 nucleotides matching TRBD1. The CDR3 runs to 15 residues. CDR1 is MGHDK, CDR2 SYGVNS, per germline. V shed 7 bases and J 6 bases; nucleotides not matched to a gene: 13. DNA for the CDR3: TGTGCCAGCACCCGAGAGGCAGGGGGCTCGAAGACCCAGTACTTC. It encodes CASTREAGGSKTQYF.

Remarks on this clone: Other nucleotide sequences in the sample specify the same CDR3. The V and J genes are TRBV9 and TRBJ2-7; TRBD1 is a possible D gene (5 bases). This CDR3 has 12 residues. V was pared by 3 bases and J by 3 bases, with 7 bases between. Germline CDR1 reads SGDLS; CDR2 reads YYNGEE. CDR3 region: CASSDQGYEQYF. In DNA, the CDR3 is TGTGCCAGCAGCGACCAGGGCTACGAGCAGTACTTC.

The V gene is TRBV5-4, the J gene TRBJ2-1, with D maybe TRBD1 (6 bases). The CDR3 is made up of 15 amino acids. CDR1 SGHNT and CDR2 YYREEE come from the germline V gene (reference sequence). V dropped 0 bases and J dropped 7 bases, with 14 bases sitting between them. As DNA, the CDR3 is TGTGCCAGCAGCTTGGTTCAGGGGTACGTAAATGAGCAGTTCTTC. Encoded protein: CASSLVQGYVNEQFF.

This chain connects TRBV7-9 to TRBJ2-7; 7 bases line up with TRBD2. The CDR3 consists of 17 residues. The V segment lost 1 base and the J segment 0 bases; nucleotides outside the gene matches: 9. CDR1 SEHNR and CDR2 FQNEAQ come from the germline V gene (reference sequence). CDR3 protein: CASSLGTGTTSSYEQYF. The CDR3 DNA reads TGTGCCAGCAGCTTAGGTACCGGGACTACGAGCTCCTACGAGCAGTACTTC.

The chain carries TRBV11-2 and TRBJ1-1, with D perhaps TRBD1 (5 bases). The CDR3 is 16 amino acids. The germline CDR1 and CDR2 sequences are SGHAT and FQNNGV. Trimming removed 0 bases from V and 4 bases from J, with 15 bases in between. The CDR3: CASSLEGTTLGTEAFF. The CDR3 nucleotides read TGTGCCAGCAGCTTAGAAGGGACCACCCTGGGCACTGAAGCTTTCTTT. The full variable domain, its missing parts supplied by reference TRBV11-2 and TRBJ1-1, is EAGVAQSPRYKIIEKRQSVAFWCNPISGHATLYWYQQILGQGPKLLIQFQNNGVVDDSQLPKDRFSAERLKGVDSTLKIQPAKLEDSAVYLCASSLEGTTLGTEAFFGQGTRLTVV.